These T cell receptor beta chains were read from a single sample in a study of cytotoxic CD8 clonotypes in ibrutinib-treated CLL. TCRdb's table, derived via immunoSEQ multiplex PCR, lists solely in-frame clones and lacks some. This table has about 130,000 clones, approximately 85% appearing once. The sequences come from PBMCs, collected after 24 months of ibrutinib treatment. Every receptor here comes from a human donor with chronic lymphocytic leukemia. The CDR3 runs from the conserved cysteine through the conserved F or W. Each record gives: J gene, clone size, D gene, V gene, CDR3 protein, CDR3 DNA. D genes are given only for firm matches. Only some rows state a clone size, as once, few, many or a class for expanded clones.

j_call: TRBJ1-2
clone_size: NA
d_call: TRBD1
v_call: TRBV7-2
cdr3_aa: CASSPGQGQFYGYTF
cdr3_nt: TGTGCCAGCAGCCCCGGACAGGGCCAATTCTATGGCTACACCTTC

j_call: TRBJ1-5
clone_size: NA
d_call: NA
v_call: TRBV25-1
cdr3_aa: CASSEARVGQPQHF
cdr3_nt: TGTGCCAGCAGTGAAGCCAGGGTAGGGCAGCCCCAGCATTTT

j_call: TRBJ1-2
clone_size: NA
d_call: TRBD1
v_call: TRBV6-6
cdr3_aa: CASSLQGSGQGYTF
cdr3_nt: TGTGCCAGCAGTTTACAGGGGAGCGGGCAGGGCTACACCTTC

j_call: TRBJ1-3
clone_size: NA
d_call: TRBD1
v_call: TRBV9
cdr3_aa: CASSVGTGEISGNTIYF
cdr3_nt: TGTGCCAGCAGCGTAGGCACAGGGGAAATATCTGGAAACACCATATATTTT

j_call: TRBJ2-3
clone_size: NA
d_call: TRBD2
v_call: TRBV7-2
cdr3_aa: CASSSGLAGNPDTQYF
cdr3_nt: TGTGCCAGCAGCTCCGGACTAGCTGGGAACCCAGATACGCAGTATTTT

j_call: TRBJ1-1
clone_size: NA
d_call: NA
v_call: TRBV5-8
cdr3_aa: CASSYSALMNTEAFF
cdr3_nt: TGTGCCAGCAGCTACAGCGCTCTTATGAACACTGAAGCTTTCTTT

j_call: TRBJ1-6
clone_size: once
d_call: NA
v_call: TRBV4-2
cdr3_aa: CASSRQRQSDNSPLHF
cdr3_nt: TGTGCCAGCTCTAGGCAGAGGCAGTCAGATAATTCACCCCTCCACTTT

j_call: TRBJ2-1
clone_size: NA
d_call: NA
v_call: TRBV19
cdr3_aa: CASSIEAGRGEQFF
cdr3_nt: TGTGCCAGTAGTATAGAGGCAGGGCGGGGTGAGCAGTTCTTC

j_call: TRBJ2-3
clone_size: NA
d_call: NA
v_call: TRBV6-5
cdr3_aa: CASSRGAGADTQYF
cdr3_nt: TGTGCCAGCAGTCGGGGGGCCGGAGCAGATACGCAGTATTTT

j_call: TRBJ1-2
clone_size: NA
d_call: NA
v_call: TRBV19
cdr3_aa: CASSIERGTDYGYTF
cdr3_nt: TGTGCCAGTAGTATAGAGCGGGGGACGGACTATGGCTACACCTTC

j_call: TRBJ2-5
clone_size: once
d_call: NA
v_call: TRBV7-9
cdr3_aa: CASSHRDFQETQYF
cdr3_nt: TGTGCCAGCAGCCACCGGGACTTCCAAGAGACCCAGTACTTC

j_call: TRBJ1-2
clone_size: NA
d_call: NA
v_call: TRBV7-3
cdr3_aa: CASSAGQGPTF
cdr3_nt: TGTGCCAGCAGCGCAGGGCAGGGACCCACCTTC

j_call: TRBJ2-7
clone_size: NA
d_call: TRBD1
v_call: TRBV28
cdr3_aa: CASSVLNPGTGGVKQYF
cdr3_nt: TGTGCCAGCAGCGTACTCAATCCCGGGACAGGGGGCGTCAAGCAGTACTTC

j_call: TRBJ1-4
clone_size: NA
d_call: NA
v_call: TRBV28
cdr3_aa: CASSLQTTNEKLFF
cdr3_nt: TGTGCCAGCAGTTTACAGACAACTAATGAAAAACTGTTTTTT

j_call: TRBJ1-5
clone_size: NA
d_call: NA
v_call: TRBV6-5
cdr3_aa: CASKRGDSGNQPQHF
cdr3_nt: TGTGCCAGCAAACGAGGGGATAGTGGCAATCAGCCCCAGCATTTT

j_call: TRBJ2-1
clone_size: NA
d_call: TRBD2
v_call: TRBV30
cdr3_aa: CAARIGTSGGASSYNEQFF
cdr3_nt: TGTGCCGCCCGAATTGGGACTAGCGGGGGGGCCAGCTCCTACAATGAGCAGTTCTTC

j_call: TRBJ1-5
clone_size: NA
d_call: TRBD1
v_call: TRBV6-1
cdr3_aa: CASSGTGENQPQHF
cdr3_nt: TGTGCCAGCAGTGGGACAGGAGAAAATCAGCCCCAGCATTTT

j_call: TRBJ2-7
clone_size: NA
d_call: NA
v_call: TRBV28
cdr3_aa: CASSLGGWYEQYF
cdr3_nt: TGTGCCAGCAGTTTAGGAGGGTGGTACGAGCAGTACTTC

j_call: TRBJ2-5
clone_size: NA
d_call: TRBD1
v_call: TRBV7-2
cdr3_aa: CASSPDRGWETQYF
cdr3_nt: TGTGCCAGCAGCCCGGACAGGGGATGGGAGACCCAGTACTTC

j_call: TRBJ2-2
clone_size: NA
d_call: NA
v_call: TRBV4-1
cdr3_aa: CASSQVGDTGELFF
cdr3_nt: TGCGCCAGCAGCCAAGTGGGAGACACCGGGGAGCTGTTTTTT

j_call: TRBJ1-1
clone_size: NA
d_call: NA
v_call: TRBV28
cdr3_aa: CASSFPGTLGTEAFF
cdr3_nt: TGTGCCAGCAGTTTCCCCGGGACCCTTGGGACTGAAGCTTTCTTT

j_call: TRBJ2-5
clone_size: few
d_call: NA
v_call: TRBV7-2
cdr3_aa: CATKLDYLQETQYF
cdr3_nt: TGTGCCACGAAACTGGACTACCTCCAAGAGACCCAGTACTTC

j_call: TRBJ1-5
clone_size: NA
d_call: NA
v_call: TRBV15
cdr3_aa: CATSRGRNSNQPQHF
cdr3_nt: TGTGCCACCAGCAGAGGTAGAAATAGCAATCAGCCCCAGCATTTT

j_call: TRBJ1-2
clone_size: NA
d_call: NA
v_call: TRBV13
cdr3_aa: CASSLGRQGSSYGYTF
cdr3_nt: TGTGCCAGCAGCCTCGGCCGGCAGGGGTCTAGCTATGGCTACACCTTC

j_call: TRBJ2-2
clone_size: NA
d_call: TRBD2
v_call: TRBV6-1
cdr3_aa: CASRTSGTGELFF
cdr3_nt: TGTGCCAGCAGGACTAGCGGGACCGGGGAGCTGTTTTTT

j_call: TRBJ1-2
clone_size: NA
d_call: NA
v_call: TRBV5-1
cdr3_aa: CASSPDSSYGYTF
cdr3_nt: TGCGCCAGCAGCCCGGACAGCAGCTATGGCTACACCTTC

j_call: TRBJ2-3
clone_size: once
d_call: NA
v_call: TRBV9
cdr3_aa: CASSVWDVDTQYF
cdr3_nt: TGTGCCAGCAGCGTATGGGATGTAGATACGCAGTATTTT

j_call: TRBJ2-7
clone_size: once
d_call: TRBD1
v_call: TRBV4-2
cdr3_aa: CASSQTGTGGDEQYF
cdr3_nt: TGTGCCAGCAGCCAAACCGGGACAGGGGGCGACGAGCAGTACTTC

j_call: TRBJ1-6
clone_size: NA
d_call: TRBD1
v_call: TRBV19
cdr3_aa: CASSTGTDNSPLHF
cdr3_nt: TGTGCCAGTAGCACCGGGACAGATAATTCACCCCTCCACTTT

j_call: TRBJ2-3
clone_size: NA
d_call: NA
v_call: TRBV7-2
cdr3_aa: CASSLGAGESTDTQYF
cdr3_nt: TGTGCCAGCAGCTTGGGGGCGGGAGAGAGCACAGATACGCAGTATTTT

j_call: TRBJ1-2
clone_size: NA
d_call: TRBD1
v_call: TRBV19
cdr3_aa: CASSLGQGHDGYTF
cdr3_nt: TGTGCCAGTAGCCTTGGACAGGGGCACGATGGCTACACCTTC

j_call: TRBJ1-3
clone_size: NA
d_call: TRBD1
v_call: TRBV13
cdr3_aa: CASSVTGEGNTIYF
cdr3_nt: TGTGCCAGCAGCGTCACAGGGGAAGGAAACACCATATATTTT

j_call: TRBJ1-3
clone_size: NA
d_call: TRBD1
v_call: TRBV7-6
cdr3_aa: CASSLETGGRFSGNTIYF
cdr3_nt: TGTGCCAGCAGCTTGGAGACAGGGGGGCGATTCTCTGGAAACACCATATATTTT

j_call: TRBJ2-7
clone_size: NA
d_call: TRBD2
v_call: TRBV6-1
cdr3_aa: CASRTGGSSYEQYF
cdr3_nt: TGTGCCAGCAGGACTGGCGGGAGCTCCTACGAGCAGTACTTC

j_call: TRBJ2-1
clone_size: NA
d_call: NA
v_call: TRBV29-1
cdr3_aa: CSASGGSYNEQFF
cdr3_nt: TGCAGCGCCTCTGGGGGGTCATACAATGAGCAGTTCTTC

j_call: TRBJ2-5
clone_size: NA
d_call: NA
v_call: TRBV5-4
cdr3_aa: CASSSLETQYF
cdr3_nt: TGTGCCAGCAGCTCTCTAGAGACCCAGTACTTC

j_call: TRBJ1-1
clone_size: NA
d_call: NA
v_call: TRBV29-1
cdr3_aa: CSVDKGKNTEAFF
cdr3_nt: TGCAGCGTTGATAAGGGGAAGAACACTGAAGCTTTCTTT

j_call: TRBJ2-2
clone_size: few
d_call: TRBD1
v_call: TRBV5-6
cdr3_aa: CASSLGDREAGELFF
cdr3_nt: TGTGCCAGCAGCTTGGGGGACAGGGAGGCCGGGGAGCTGTTTTTT

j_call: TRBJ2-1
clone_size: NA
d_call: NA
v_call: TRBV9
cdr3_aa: CASSDRFGSSYNEQFF
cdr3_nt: TGTGCCAGCAGCGACAGGTTTGGTAGCTCCTACAATGAGCAGTTCTTC

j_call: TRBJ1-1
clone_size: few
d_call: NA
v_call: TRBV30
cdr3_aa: CAWSRLGAEAFF
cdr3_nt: TGTGCCTGGAGTAGACTGGGGGCTGAAGCTTTCTTT

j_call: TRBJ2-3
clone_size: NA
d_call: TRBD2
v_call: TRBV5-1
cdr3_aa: CASSAGGGADTQYF
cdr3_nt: TGCGCCAGCAGCGCGGGAGGAGGGGCAGATACGCAGTATTTT

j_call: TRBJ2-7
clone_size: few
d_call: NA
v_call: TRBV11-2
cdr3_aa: CASSSAYEQYF
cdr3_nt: TGTGCCAGCAGCTCCGCCTACGAGCAGTACTTC